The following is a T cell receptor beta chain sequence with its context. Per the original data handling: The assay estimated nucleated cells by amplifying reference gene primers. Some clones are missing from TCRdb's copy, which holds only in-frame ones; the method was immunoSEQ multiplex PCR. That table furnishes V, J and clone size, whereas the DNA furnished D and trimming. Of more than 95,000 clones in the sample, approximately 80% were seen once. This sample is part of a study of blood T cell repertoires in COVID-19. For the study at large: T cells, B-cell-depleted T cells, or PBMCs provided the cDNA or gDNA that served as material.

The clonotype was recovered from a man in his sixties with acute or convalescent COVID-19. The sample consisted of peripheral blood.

The CDR3 sequence is CASSKGRRRPQHF. Here the CDR3 DNA reads TGTGCCAGCAGCAAAGGCAGGAGGAGGCCCCAGCATTTT. This chain connects TRBV21-1 to TRBJ1-5. TRBV21-1 is marked as a pseudogene. This CDR3 comprises 13 residues.